Below are 10 T cell receptor beta chains sequenced from a single sample in a study of blood T cell dynamics during melanoma immunotherapy. Time point noted: week 3, after first cycle of checkpoint inhibitor. Generated by immunoSEQ multiplex PCR, the TCRdb table keeps only in-frame clones and is missing some. There are about 5,600 clones in the sample; approximately 84% occur only once, and roughly 30% lies in the top ten. The specimen was blood, collected from a patient treated with checkpoint blockade. The receptor set was obtained from a human donor with melanoma. Some clones in this sample may be carry-over from other donors' samples.

J is TRBJ1-1 and V is TRBV7-3; TRBD1 agrees at 7 bases. Germline V lookup: CDR1 SGHTA, CDR2 FQGTGA. The V gene end was trimmed by 6 bases and the J gene end by 9 bases; junction bases not matched to a gene: 10. The CDR3 is 13 residues long. The CDR3 is CASREGAGRKAFF. CDR3 coding DNA: TGTGCCAGCAGAGAGGGGGCAGGAAGAAAAGCTTTCTTT.

The chain recombines TRBV27 with TRBJ2-1; possible D gene TRBD2, 5 bases. The V end was cut by 8 bases, the J end by 5 bases, with 16 bases between. The CDR3 consists of 14 residues. Germline V gives CDR1 MNHEY, CDR2 SMNVEV (reference sequence). The CDR3 DNA reads as TGTGCCAGCGCCAACGGAGGCGTCCACAATGAGCAGTTCTTC. Its translation is CASANGGVHNEQFF.

The chain employs TRBV30 and TRBJ2-7; no clear D. Germline CDR1 is GTSNPN and CDR2 is SVGIG (reference sequence). There are 12 residues in the CDR3. V lost 0 bases and J lost 4, with 7 bases in between. CDR3: CAWSVSVYEQYF. In nucleotides, the CDR3 is TGTGCCTGGAGTGTGTCAGTTTACGAGCAGTACTTC.

This clone was counted once. The J gene is TRBJ2-7, the V gene TRBV7-9; 10 nucleotides match TRBD1. The CDR3 contains 15 residues. Germline lookup yields CDR1 SEHNR and CDR2 FQNEAQ (reference sequence). J lost 2 bases, V lost 5 bases, and 6 bases had no gene match. DNA for the CDR3: TGTGCCAGCAGCCTCTCCGGGACAGGGGCCTACGAGCAGTACTTC. This sequence encodes CASSLSGTGAYEQYF. Variable domain in full (rest from reference TRBV7-9 and TRBJ2-7): DTGVSQNPRHKITKRGQNVTFRCDPISEHNRLYWYRQTLGQGPEFLTYFQNEAQLEKSRLLSDRFSAERPKGSFSTLEIQRTEQGDSAMYLCASSLSGTGAYEQYFGPGTRLTVT.

The V and J genes are TRBV2 and TRBJ2-2; D is unclear. Germline V gene sequence: CDR1 SNHLY, CDR2 FYNNEI. This CDR3 spans 13 amino acids. V shed 2 bases and J shed 3 bases, with 4 bases lying between them. The CDR3 DNA is TGTGCCAGCAGTGAACAGGACACCGGGGAGCTGTTTTTT. This translates into CASSEQDTGELFF.

In the case of this clone: The junction departs from the called germline gene at one end, perhaps through a read error. This chain joins TRBV13 and TRBJ2-5; tentatively, D is TRBD2 (5 bases). This CDR3 is 13 amino acids long. CDR1 is PRHDT, CDR2 FYEKMQ, per germline (reference sequence). CDR3 DNA: TGTGCCAGCAGCCTAGGGAGAAGAGAGACCCAGTACTTC. This translates into CASSLGRRETQYF.

The chain joins TRBV5-4 to TRBJ1-2; 10 bases are shared with TRBD1. The J segment lost 2 bases and the V segment lost 4 bases, leaving 5 bases of the junction unmatched. This CDR3 is 15 amino acids long. Looked up from germline, CDR1 is SGHNT and CDR2 is YYREEE (reference sequence). This CDR3 reads CASSQRGQGNYGYTF. The CDR3 region has the DNA TGTGCCAGCAGCCAGCGGGGACAGGGGAACTATGGCTACACCTTC. Full variable domain (missing parts from reference TRBV5-4 and TRBJ1-2): ETGVTQSPTHLIKTRGQQVTLRCSSQSGHNTVSWYQQALGQGPQFIFQYYREEENGRGNFPPRFSGLQFPNYSSELNVNALELDDSALYLCASSQRGQGNYGYTFGSGTRLTVV.

The chain has TRBV5-6 and TRBJ2-6; D perhaps matches TRBD1 (6 bases). CDR3 length: 17 residues. Trimming cost V 3 bases and J 4 bases, with 17 bases left between them. The germline V gene encodes CDR1 SGHDT and CDR2 YYEEEE. The CDR3 DNA is TGTGCCAGCAGCTCGATGAAAAGGACAGCCGGGGCCAACGTCCTGACTTTC. Its translation: CASSSMKRTAGANVLTF.

The genes are TRBV6-1 and TRBJ1-2; D is ambiguous. The CDR3 is made up of 15 amino acids. The germline V gene has CDR1 MNHNS and CDR2 SASEGT. V gave up 3 bases and J gave up 4 bases, with 15 bases separating them. The CDR3 loop is CASSEGLTQSYGYTF. In nucleotides, the CDR3 is TGTGCCAGCAGTGAGGGTCTGACACAGAGCTATGGCTACACCTTC.

V is TRBV29-1 and J is TRBJ1-2; 7 bases are shared with TRBD1. The CDR3 spans 13 residues. Trimming cost V 4 bases and J 7 bases; bases outside gene matches: 9. From germline, CDR1 is SQVTM and CDR2 ANQGSEA. The CDR3 DNA reads TGCAGCGTTGCCCAAGACAGGGATGGTGGCTACACCTTC. Its protein is CSVAQDRDGGYTF.